Listed below are T cell receptor beta chains from one sample, sequenced in a study of long-term antiretroviral therapy in people with HIV. This table comes from immunoSEQ multiplex PCR, and its TCRdb copy is limited to in-frame clones, with some not included. The sample holds 42,000 or so clones; 75% to 90% are singletons and the top ten take about 6%. Here the sequenced sample was unsorted PBMCs, taken 3.1 years after starting antiretroviral therapy. The origin of the receptors is a woman aged 50 to 60 with HIV. Both conserved end residues are part of each CDR3. Each record gives: J gene, V gene, CDR3 protein.

TRBJ2-1,TRBV19,CASKGTGFGYNEQFF
TRBJ1-2,TRBV9,CASSVAVYGGYTF
TRBJ2-5,TRBV7-9,CASSGFVRAREYQETQYF
TRBJ1-5,TRBV10-2,CASSPGQGVNQPQHF
TRBJ2-5,TRBV11-2,CASSLPSQETQYF
TRBJ1-6,TRBV5-8,CASSQGQGNSPLHF
TRBJ2-7,TRBV6-5,CASSYSGSRTYEQYF
TRBJ2-5,TRBV6-1,CASSRGAYSQETQYF
TRBJ1-2,TRBV30,CAWGQGNYGYTF
TRBJ2-6,TRBV19,CASSIGRNSGANVLTF
TRBJ1-1,TRBV5-1,CASSSGQGRGYTEAFF
TRBJ1-1,TRBV12-5,CASGLVNRDEAFF
TRBJ1-5,TRBV27,CASSDRQRGFNQPQHF
TRBJ1-2,TRBV21-1,CASSGQGSLNYGYTF
TRBJ2-2,TRBV5-8,CASNGGLNTGELFF
TRBJ2-5,TRBV7-9,CASTGQQETQYF
TRBJ2-5,TRBV5-6,CASSLVGGVGETQYF
TRBJ2-5,TRBV9,CASSVAGRGETQYF
TRBJ2-2,TRBV7-2,CASSSQRGRNGELFF
TRBJ2-5,TRBV10-3,CAISESQMSALGQETQYF
TRBJ2-2,TRBV6-5,CASSLNGGAYLGELFF
TRBJ2-3,TRBV4-3,CASSQDVGGGTDTQYF
TRBJ2-6,TRBV6-1,CASSEARWGQGALSGANVLTF
TRBJ2-3,TRBV6-4,CASSLYLGGTDTQYF
TRBJ2-2,TRBV25-1,CASHHLTGVELFF
TRBJ2-7,TRBV6-5,CASSPGRIYEQYF
TRBJ2-3,TRBV1,CTSSHENQQGEFTDTQYF
TRBJ2-7,TRBV19,CASSPGGYEQYF
TRBJ1-2,TRBV29-1,CSVGGTDAYSMEGYTF
TRBJ1-3,TRBV10-3,CAISGPGNTIYF
TRBJ1-2,TRBV5-6,CASSWITGTGDYGYTF
TRBJ1-5,TRBV30,CAWSRTGGQPQHF
TRBJ2-6,TRBV7-3,CASSPQGWQGSSGANVLTF
TRBJ1-5,TRBV2,CASKGAGDYNQPQHF
TRBJ1-2,TRBV5-6,CASSFAYGYTF
TRBJ1-1,TRBV6-4,CASSEGQERTEAFF
TRBJ1-6,TRBV2,CASSGLDSYNSPLHF